These 2 T cell receptor beta chains were sequenced from one sample in a study of cytomegalovirus exposure and HLA in healthy donors. This PCR relied on a set of 60 Vbeta primers and 13 Jbeta primers. Sequenced by immunoSEQ multiplex PCR; TCRdb stores in-frame clones only, minus some. This table has under 200,000 clones, 82% appearing once. The material sequenced was PBMCs. These receptors all come from a girl aged 5 to 17 in good health and CMV-seropositive.

This clone has just one count. The V call is TRBV9, the J call TRBJ2-7; 12 nucleotides align to TRBD1. Germline CDR1 and CDR2: SGDLS and YYNGEE. The junction had 9 bases not matched to a gene; V was cut back by 4 bases and J by 7 bases. This CDR3 has 15 residues. CDR3 amino acids: CASSPTGQGAGEQYF. The CDR3 nucleotides read TGTGCCAGCAGCCCCACGGGACAGGGGGCGGGTGAGCAGTACTTC.

J is TRBJ2-7 and V is TRBV30, with 7 bases fitting TRBD1. The junction had 7 bases not matched to a gene; V was cut back by 8 bases and J by 6 bases. Germline CDR1 and CDR2: GTSNPN and SVGIG (reference sequence). The CDR3 spans 11 residues. CDR3 sequence (DNA): TGTGCCGCGAAGACAGGGCTCGAGCAGTACTTC. It translates to CAAKTGLEQYF.